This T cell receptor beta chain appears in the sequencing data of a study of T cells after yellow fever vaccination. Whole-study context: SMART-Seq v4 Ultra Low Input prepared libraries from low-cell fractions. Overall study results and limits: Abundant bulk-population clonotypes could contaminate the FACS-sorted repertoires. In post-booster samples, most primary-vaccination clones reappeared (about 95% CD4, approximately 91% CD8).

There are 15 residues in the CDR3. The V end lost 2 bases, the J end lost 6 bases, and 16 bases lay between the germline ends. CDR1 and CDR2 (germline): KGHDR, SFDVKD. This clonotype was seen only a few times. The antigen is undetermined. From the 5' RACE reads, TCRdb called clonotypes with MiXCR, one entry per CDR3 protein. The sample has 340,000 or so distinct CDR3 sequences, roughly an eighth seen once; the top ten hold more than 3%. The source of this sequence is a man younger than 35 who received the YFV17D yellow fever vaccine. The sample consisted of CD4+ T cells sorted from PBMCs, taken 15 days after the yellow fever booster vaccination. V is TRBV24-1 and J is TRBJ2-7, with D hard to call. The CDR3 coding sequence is TGTGCCACCAGTGATTGTTGGGTGCGGCACTGCGAGCAGTACTTC. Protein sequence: CATSDCWVRHCEQYF.